This TCR beta chain appears in the sequencing data of a study of beta chain features in type 1 diabetes (dated by TCRdb to the late 2010s). Looking at the study overall: Mean age, gender distribution, total cell number and subset yield did not differ between patients and healthy donors. A total of 107,917,701 sorted cells were examined across all samples, and the number of cells per subset was strongly correlated with RNA yield. In the study, TCRB repertoires of sorted circulating CD4+ T cell subsets from recently diagnosed type 1 diabetes patients were compared with those of matched healthy donors. Naive and central memory subsets were obtained from all 30 or so donors, but regulatory and stem cell-like memory subsets were isolated from only 8 patients and roughly 8 healthy donors.

The CDR3 sequence holds 12 residues, the cysteine and phenylalanine included. The only DNA kept is the CDR3, 36 bases in frame from the first base. The CDR1 and CDR2 encoded by the germline V gene are SQVTM and ANQGSEA. Deletion took 4 bases off V and 4 bases off J, with a span of 8 bases between the germline ends. All of the isolated RNA was reverse transcribed with the High Capacity cDNA Reverse Transcription Kit, so expressed TCRB transcripts were sequenced. Deep immunoSEQ sequencing was applied to naive, central memory and regulatory T cell samples, giving an average of approximately 3.8 million total reads per sample. After sorted cells were lysed in RLT buffer, RNA was extracted with DNase-treated RNeasy Micro or Mini kits, with the choice depending on cell number. Each cell subset was processed on its own to prevent cross-contamination, while patient and healthy donor samples were processed together. Using the immunoSEQ multiplex PCR, TCRB sequences were amplified from cDNA into 87-bp fragments spanning the CDR3 region. Sequencing of the amplicons was performed on the Illumina HiSeq platform. In the source study's methods: Synthetic template baselines were used to correct PCR bias computationally, reads within Hamming distance 2 were collapsed, and singletons that could not be merged were discarded. Reads were aligned against IMGT to assign V, D and J genes, CDR3 length and insertions or deletions at six rearrangement sites. Within each subset, clonotype counts were normalized to sorted cell number, after which true diversity and Gini coefficients were computed with the tcR R package. Repertoire sharing was quantified using the overlap coefficient calculated on TCRB nucleotide sequences. Here the immuneACCESS table is served through TCRdb, limited to in-frame sequences with V and J called. Missing clones are a known gap in these copies; in checked studies unresolved V genes cover under half, and the rest lacks a known reason. V, J and clone size are taken as reported in that table, and D and trimming were inferred from the DNA itself. The sample table records roughly 300,000 clones; approximately 8.2% of these occur just once. The top ten hold less than 0.5% of the sample.

Each donor gave one peripheral blood draw, averaging roughly 0.11 L, which was collected into heparinised tubes. Using a panel that included CD45RO, CCR7, CD25, CD127, CD95 and CD27, naive, central memory, regulatory and stem cell-like memory CD4+ T cells were sorted on a BD FACSAria II. A purity above 98% was achieved for all sorted populations. PBMCs were separated immediately by Lymphoprep density gradient centrifugation and were stained directly, without being cultured. So that batch effects would be minimized, each experiment stained and sorted samples in pairs, pairing one healthy donor with one patient. On this clone itself: It lacks a known antigen. No much larger clonotype is one base removed from it; base qualities were not supplied. The sample carries other DNA sequences with the same CDR3.

Overall study outcomes, separate from this receptor: Because small numbers of individuals were included in the HLA sub-analyses, any influence of HLA type on TCRB rearrangement was left unresolved. Naive, central memory and regulatory TCRB repertoires appeared to be more similar among patients than among healthy donors. At VDJ recombination sites, type 1 diabetes patients had fewer insertions and more deleted nucleotides, which implies abnormalities in thymic rearrangement. Because cDNA rather than genomic DNA was sequenced, highly expressing activated cells could have been over-represented, although no difference in activation and CD3 levels was found between groups. Shorter templates might be favored by PCR, yet because patient and control samples were amplified and corrected together, any such skew would affect both groups equally. A moderate but significant shortening of TCRB CDR3 length was observed in type 1 diabetes patients in all four CD4+ subsets.

The receptor was isolated from a woman in her late teens or twenties in good health. Sequencing input: central memory CD4+ T cells from blood. The rearranged segments are TRBV29-1 and TRBJ2-1, with the D segment identity uncertain. The DNA sequence is given as TGCAGCGTTGGAACTGGGTACAATGAGCAGTTCTTC. Its protein reads: CSVGTGYNEQFF.